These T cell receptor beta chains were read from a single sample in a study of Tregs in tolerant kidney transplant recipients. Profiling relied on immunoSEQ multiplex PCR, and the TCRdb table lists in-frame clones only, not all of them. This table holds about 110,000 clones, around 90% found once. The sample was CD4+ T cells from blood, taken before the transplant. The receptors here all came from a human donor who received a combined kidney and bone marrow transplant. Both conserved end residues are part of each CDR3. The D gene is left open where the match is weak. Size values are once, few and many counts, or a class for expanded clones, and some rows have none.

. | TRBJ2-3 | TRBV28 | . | CASSPLSSINVDTQYF | TGTGCCAGCAGCCCCCTTAGTAGTATTAATGTGGATACGCAGTATTTT
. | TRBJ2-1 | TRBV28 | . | CASSLGSKNEQFF | TGTGCCAGCAGTTTGGGGAGTAAGAATGAGCAGTTCTTC
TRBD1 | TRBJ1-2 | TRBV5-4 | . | CASSLEGAYGYTF | TGTGCCAGCAGCTTGGAGGGGGCCTATGGCTACACCTTC
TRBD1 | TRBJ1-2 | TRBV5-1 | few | CASSWRTGERGYGYTF | TGCGCCAGCAGCTGGAGGACAGGAGAGAGGGGCTATGGCTACACCTTC
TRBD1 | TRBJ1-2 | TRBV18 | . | CASSPQGAEGYTF | TGTGCCAGCTCACCACAGGGGGCTGAGGGCTACACCTTC
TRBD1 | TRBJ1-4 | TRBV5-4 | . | CASSWGQGGTNEKLFF | TGTGCCAGCAGCTGGGGACAGGGAGGAACTAATGAAAAACTGTTTTTT
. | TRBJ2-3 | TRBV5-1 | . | CASSLEWGVRRDTQYF | TGCGCCAGCAGCTTGGAATGGGGCGTCCGTCGAGATACGCAGTATTTT
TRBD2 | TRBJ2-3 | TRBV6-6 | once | CASSPGAGSTDTQYF | TGTGCCAGCAGCCCTGGAGCGGGGTCCACAGATACGCAGTATTTT
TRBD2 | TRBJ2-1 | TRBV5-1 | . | CASSFVAGGPYNEQFF | TGCGCCAGCAGCTTCGTAGCGGGGGGGCCCTACAATGAGCAGTTCTTC
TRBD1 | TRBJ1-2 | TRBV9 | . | CASSVSTGGKTNYGYTF | TGTGCCAGCAGCGTAAGCACAGGGGGCAAAACAAACTATGGCTACACCTTC
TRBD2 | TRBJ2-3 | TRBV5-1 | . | CASSLTLAETDTQYF | TGCGCCAGCAGCTTGACGCTAGCGGAGACAGATACGCAGTATTTT
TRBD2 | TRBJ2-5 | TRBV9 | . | CASSAEGLAGLETQYF | TGTGCCAGCAGCGCGGAGGGACTAGCGGGTCTCGAGACCCAGTACTTC
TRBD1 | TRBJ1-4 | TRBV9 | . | CASSEGDRPLEKLFF | TGTGCCAGCAGCGAGGGGGACAGGCCGTTGGAAAAACTGTTTTTT
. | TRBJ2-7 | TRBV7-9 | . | CASSAVAYEQYF | TGTGCCAGCAGCGCGGTAGCTTACGAGCAGTACTTC
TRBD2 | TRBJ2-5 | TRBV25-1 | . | CASSAGGAQETQYF | TGTGCCAGCAGTGCCGGGGGGGCCCAAGAGACCCAGTACTTC
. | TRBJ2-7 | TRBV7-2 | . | CASSLVNREREQYF | TGTGCCAGCAGCTTAGTGAACAGGGAACGCGAGCAGTACTTC
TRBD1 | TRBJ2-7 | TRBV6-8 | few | CASTRDRGYYEQYF | TGTGCCAGCACTCGAGACAGGGGATACTACGAGCAGTACTTC
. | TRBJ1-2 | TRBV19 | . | CASSILSAPGSNYGYTF | TGTGCCAGTAGTATCCTTTCCGCTCCGGGGTCCAACTATGGCTACACCTTC
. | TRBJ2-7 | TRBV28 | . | CASSLGQALSSYEQYF | TGTGCCAGCAGTTTAGGGCAGGCCCTAAGCTCCTACGAGCAGTACTTC
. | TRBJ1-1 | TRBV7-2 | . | CATLSGMGNTEAFF | TGTGCCACCCTAAGCGGGATGGGGAACACTGAAGCTTTCTTT
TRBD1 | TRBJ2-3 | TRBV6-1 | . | CASSSDRGRGDTQYF | TGTGCCAGCAGTTCTGACAGGGGGCGAGGAGATACGCAGTATTTT
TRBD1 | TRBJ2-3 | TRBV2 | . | CASSDRGRTDTQYF | TGTGCCAGCTCTGACAGGGGGCGCACAGATACGCAGTATTTT
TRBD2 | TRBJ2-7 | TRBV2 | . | CASRWTSGSRNEQYF | TGTGCCAGCAGATGGACTAGCGGGAGTCGGAACGAGCAGTACTTC
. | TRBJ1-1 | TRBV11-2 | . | CASSSTSNTEAFF | TGTGCCAGCAGCTCTACCTCCAACACTGAAGCTTTCTTT